The 8 T cell receptor beta chains in this list originate from one sample, sequenced in a study of glioma-infiltrating T cells after dendritic cell vaccination. Clones were read by immunoSEQ multiplex PCR, and TCRdb kept only the in-frame ones, dropping some. The table lists approximately 90,000 clones, over 75% of them singletons, with roughly 2.9% in the top ten. The material was blood, obtained before dendritic cell vaccination. The receptors stem from a human donor with glioblastoma.

The chain combines TRBV6-1 with TRBJ2-7; 10 positions match TRBD1. CDR1 and CDR2 (germline): MNHNS, SASEGT. V lost 11 bases to trimming and J lost 3 bases; unmatched junction nucleotides: 13. This CDR3 has 15 residues. CDR3 DNA sequence: TGTGCCGGATCGAGGAGGGACAGGGGATTCTACGAGCAGTACTTC. Protein sequence: CAGSRRDRGFYEQYF.

The gene calls are TRBV6-5 and TRBJ2-1; a weak D match, TRBD2 (5 bases). The CDR3 runs to 16 residues. V was trimmed by 2 bases and J by 6 bases, leaving 17 bases between them. Germline values: CDR1 MNHEY, CDR2 SVGAGI. The CDR3: CASSYQFAGLLNEQFF. The CDR3 DNA reads as TGTGCCAGCAGTTACCAGTTCGCTGGACTGCTCAATGAGCAGTTCTTC.

The chain couples TRBV5-4 to TRBJ1-5, with 7 bases fitting TRBD1. Germline V gives CDR1 SGHNT, CDR2 YYREEE (reference sequence). This CDR3 has 18 amino acids. Trimming cost V 4 bases and J 2 bases; bases outside gene matches: 15. The chain's CDR3 is CASSPVGTVNGGNQPQHF. The DNA for the CDR3 is TGTGCCAGCAGCCCAGTCGGGACAGTAAACGGTGGCAATCAGCCCCAGCATTTT. Supplemented by reference TRBV5-4 and TRBJ1-5, the full variable domain reads ETGVTQSPTHLIKTRGQQVTLRCSSQSGHNTVSWYQQALGQGPQFIFQYYREEENGRGNFPPRFSGLQFPNYSSELNVNALELDDSALYLCASSPVGTVNGGNQPQHFGDGTRLSIL.

The chain carries TRBV15 and TRBJ1-2; D may be TRBD1 (5 bases). Between the trimmed V and J ends, which lost 0 bases and 8 bases, there was a span of 25 bases. The CDR3 is 18 amino acids. Germline CDR1 is LNHNV and CDR2 is YYDKDF (reference sequence). CDR3 protein: CATSRDGVRAREGSGYTF. DNA of the CDR3: TGTGCCACCAGCAGAGATGGGGTGCGGGCCAGGGAGGGTTCCGGCTACACCTTC.

V and J are TRBV7-9 and TRBJ2-3, with 8 bases matching TRBD1. From germline, CDR1 is SEHNR and CDR2 FQNEAQ (reference sequence). The ends lost 2 bases at V and 2 bases at J; junction bases unmatched: 9. The CDR3 totals 17 residues. The CDR3 nucleotides are TGTGCCAGCAGCTTAAACTTGGACAGGGACCACACAGATACGCAGTATTTT. Translated, it gives CASSLNLDRDHTDTQYF.

This clone was found a few times. The chain uses TRBV5-6 and TRBJ1-4, with unresolved D. Trimming took off 4 bases at V and 5 bases at J, with 12 bases between the two ends. The CDR3 length is 14 residues. Germline V gene data show CDR1 as SGHDT and CDR2 as YYEEEE. Here the CDR3 reads CASSPPGRNEKLFF. In nucleotides, the CDR3 is TGTGCCAGCAGCCCACCGGGTAGGAATGAAAAACTGTTTTTT.

V and J are TRBV2 and TRBJ2-5, with 7 bases that match TRBD2. The CDR3 runs 14 residues. V was clipped by 4 bases and J by 5 bases; unmatched bases: 7. Germline CDR1 reads SNHLY; CDR2 reads FYNNEI. CDR3 region: CASSGPLARETQYF. The CDR3 DNA is TGTGCCAGCAGTGGGCCACTAGCGCGGGAGACCCAGTACTTC.

This chain links TRBV29-1 with TRBJ2-1; 7 nucleotides agree with TRBD2. CDR3 length: 17 amino acids. The V and J ends lost 7 bases and 2 bases, in that order; junction bases with no gene match: 17. Germline V gene sequence: CDR1 SQVTM, CDR2 ANQGSEA. CDR3 in amino acids: CSGVYPGGRVAYNEQFF. The CDR3 DNA reads TGCAGCGGAGTCTACCCCGGAGGGAGGGTCGCCTACAATGAGCAGTTCTTC.